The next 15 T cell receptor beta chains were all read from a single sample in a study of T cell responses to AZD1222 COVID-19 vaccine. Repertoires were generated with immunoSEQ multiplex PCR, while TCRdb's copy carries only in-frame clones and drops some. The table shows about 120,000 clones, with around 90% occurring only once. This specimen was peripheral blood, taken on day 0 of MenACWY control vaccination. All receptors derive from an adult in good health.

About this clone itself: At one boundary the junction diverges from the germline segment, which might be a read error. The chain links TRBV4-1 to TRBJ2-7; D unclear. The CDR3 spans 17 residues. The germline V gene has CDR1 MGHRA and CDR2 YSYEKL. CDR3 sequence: CASSQVREELTPYERYF. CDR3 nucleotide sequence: TGCGCCAGCAGCCAAGTCAGAGAGGAATTAACTCCCTACGAGCGGTACTTC.

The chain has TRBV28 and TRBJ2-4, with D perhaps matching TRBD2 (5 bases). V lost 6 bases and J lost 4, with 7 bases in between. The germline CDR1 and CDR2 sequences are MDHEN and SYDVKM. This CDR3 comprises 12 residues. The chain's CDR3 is CASRDSKNIQYF. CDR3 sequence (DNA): TGTGCCAGCAGGGACTCTAAAAACATTCAGTACTTC.

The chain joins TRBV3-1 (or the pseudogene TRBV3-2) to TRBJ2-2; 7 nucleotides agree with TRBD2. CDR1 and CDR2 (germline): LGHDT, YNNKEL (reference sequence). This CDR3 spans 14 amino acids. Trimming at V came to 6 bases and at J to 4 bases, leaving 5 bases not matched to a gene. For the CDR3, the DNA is TGTGCCAGCAGAACCCTAGCGGTCACCGGGGAGCTGTTTTTT. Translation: CASRTLAVTGELFF.

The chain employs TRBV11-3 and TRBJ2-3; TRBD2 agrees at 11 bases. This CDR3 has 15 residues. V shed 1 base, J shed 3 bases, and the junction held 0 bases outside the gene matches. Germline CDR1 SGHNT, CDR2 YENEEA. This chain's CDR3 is CASSLGTSGTDTQYF. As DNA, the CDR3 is TGTGCCAGCAGCTTAGGGACTAGCGGGACAGATACGCAGTATTTT.

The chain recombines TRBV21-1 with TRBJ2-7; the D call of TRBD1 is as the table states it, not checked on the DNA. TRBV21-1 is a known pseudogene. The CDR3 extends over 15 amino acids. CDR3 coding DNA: TGTGCCAGCAGCTCCTTTTACGGACACTCCTACGAGCAGTACTTC. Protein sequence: CASSSFYGHSYEQYF.

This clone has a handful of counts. This CDR3 reads CATSHTGELFF. The CDR3 DNA is TGTGCCACCAGTCACACCGGGGAGCTGTTTTTT. The rearrangement uses TRBV24-1 and TRBJ2-2; D unclear. The CDR3 runs 11 residues. V lost 6 bases and J lost 3, with 1 base in between. Germline loops: CDR1 KGHDR, CDR2 SFDVKD.

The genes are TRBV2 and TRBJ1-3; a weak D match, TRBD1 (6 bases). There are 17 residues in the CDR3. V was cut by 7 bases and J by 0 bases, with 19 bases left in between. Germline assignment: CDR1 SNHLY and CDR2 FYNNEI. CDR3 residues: CASKWSRGLFSGNTIYF. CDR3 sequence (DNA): TGTGCCAGCAAGTGGTCCAGGGGTCTCTTCTCTGGAAACACCATATATTTT.

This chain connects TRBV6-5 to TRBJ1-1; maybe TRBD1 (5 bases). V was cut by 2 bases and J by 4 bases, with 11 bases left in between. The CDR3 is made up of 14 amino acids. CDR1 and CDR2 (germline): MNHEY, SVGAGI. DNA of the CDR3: TGTGCCAGCAGTTACCAACAGGAGGGCACTGAAGCTTTCTTT. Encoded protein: CASSYQQEGTEAFF.

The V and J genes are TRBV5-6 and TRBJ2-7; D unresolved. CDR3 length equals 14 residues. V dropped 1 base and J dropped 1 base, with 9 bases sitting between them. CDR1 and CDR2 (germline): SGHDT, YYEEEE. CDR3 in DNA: TGTGCCAGCAGCTTGCCCGGATTTTCCTACGAGCAGTACTTC. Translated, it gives CASSLPGFSYEQYF. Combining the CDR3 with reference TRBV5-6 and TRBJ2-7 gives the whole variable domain DAGVTQSPTHLIKTRGQQVTLRCSPKSGHDTVSWYQQALGQGPQFIFQYYEEEERQRGNFPDRFSGHQFPNYSSELNVNALLLGDSALYLCASSLPGFSYEQYFGPGTRLTVT.

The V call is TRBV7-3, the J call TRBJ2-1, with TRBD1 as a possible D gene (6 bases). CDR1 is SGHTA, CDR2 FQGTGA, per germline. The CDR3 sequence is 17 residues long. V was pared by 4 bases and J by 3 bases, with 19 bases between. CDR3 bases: TGTGCCAGCAGCTCACAGGGTGGGGTAGAGGGCTACAATGAGCAGTTCTTC. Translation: CASSSQGGVEGYNEQFF.

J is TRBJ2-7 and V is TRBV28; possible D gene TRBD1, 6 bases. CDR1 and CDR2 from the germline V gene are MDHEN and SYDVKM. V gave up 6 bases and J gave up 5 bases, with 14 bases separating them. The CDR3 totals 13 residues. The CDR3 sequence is CASSRTATDEQYF. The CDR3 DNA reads TGTGCCAGCAGCAGGACAGCAACAGACGAGCAGTACTTC. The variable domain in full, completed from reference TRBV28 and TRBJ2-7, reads DVKVTQSSRYLVKRTGEKVFLECVQDMDHENMFWYRQDPGLGLRLIYFSYDVKMKEKGDIPEGYSVSREKKERFSLILESASTNQTSMYLCASSRTATDEQYFGPGTRLTVT.

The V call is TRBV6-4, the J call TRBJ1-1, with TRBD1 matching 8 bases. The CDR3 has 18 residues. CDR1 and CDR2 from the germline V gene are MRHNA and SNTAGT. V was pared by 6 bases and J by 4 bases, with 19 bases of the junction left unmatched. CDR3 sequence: CASRGDRSPATMSTEAFF. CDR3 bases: TGTGCCAGCAGGGGGGACAGGAGCCCCGCTACGATGAGCACTGAAGCTTTCTTT.

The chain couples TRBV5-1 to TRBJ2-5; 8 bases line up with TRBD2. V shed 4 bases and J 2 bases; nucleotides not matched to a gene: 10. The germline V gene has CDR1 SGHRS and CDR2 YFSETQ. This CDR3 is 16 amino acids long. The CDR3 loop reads CASSLDMAGGQETQYF. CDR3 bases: TGCGCCAGCAGCCTGGATATGGCGGGAGGTCAAGAGACCCAGTACTTC.

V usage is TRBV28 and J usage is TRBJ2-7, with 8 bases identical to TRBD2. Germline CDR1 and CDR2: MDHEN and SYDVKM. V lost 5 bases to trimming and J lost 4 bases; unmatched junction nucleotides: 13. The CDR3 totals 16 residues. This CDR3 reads CASSGHPTGGRYEQYF. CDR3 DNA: TGTGCCAGCAGTGGCCACCCGACGGGAGGGAGATACGAGCAGTACTTC.

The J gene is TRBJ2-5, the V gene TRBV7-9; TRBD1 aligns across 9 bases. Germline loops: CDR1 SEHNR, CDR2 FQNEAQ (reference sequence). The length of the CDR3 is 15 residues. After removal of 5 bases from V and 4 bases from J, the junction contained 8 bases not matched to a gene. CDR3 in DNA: TGTGCCAGCAGCCTACCCGGGACAGGGAGAGAGACCCAGTACTTC. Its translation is CASSLPGTGRETQYF.